The 23 T cell receptor beta chains listed next were all sequenced from one sample in a study of cytomegalovirus exposure and HLA in healthy donors (TCRdb year 2017). The library relied on the immunoSEQ multiplex PCR assay. For the multiplex PCR, a mixture combining 60 forward primers for TCR Vbeta segments and 13 reverse primers for TCR Jbeta segments was used. TCRdb holds this immuneACCESS table with in-frame rearrangements only. Some clones are missing; in checked studies, unresolved V genes explain under half, and the rest has no known cause. The sample profile shows about 100,000 clones; around 85% of them were found once. The top ten constitute 3.5% to 5% of the sample. The sample was PBMCs. The receptor set was obtained from a man aged 30 to 39 in good health and CMV-seronegative.

CDR3 DNA sequence: TGTGCCATCAGTGAGTCGTTGGCCGGACAGTTTAATGAAAAACTGTTTTTT. It codes for CAISESLAGQFNEKLFF. V is TRBV10-3 and J is TRBJ1-4; D is possibly TRBD1 (6 bases). The V end was cut by 0 bases, the J end by 4 bases, with 15 bases between. This CDR3 is built from 17 residues. Germline V gene data show CDR1 as ENHRY and CDR2 as SYGVKD.

This chain connects TRBV10-3 to TRBJ2-3; 8 bases are a match to TRBD2. After removal of 7 bases from V and 2 bases from J, the junction contained 11 bases not matched to a gene. The CDR3 runs 16 residues. Looked up from germline, CDR1 is ENHRY and CDR2 is SYGVKD. Here the CDR3 reads CAIKTASGQHTDTQYF. The CDR3 nucleotides read TGTGCCATCAAAACAGCTAGCGGGCAACACACAGATACGCAGTATTTT.

The sample holds one count of this clone. This CDR3 reads CASSLVDRTHEKLFF. In DNA form, the CDR3 reads TGTGCCAGCAGCTTAGTGGACAGGACCCATGAAAAACTGTTTTTT. The rearrangement uses TRBV11-2 and TRBJ1-4; TRBD1 matches 7 bases. The CDR3 sequence is 15 residues long. V was pared by 1 base and J by 6 bases, with 5 bases of the junction left unmatched. The germline V gene has CDR1 SGHAT and CDR2 FQNNGV.

This clone was recorded a few times. This rearrangement joins TRBV7-9 to TRBJ2-3; D is possibly TRBD1 (6 bases). CDR1 and CDR2 from the germline V gene are SEHNR and FQNEAQ (reference sequence). Trimming removed 2 bases at V and 2 bases at J, with 11 bases between. This CDR3 comprises 15 residues. The CDR3 bases are TGTGCCAGCAGCTTACAGGGGATGAACACAGATACGCAGTATTTT. This gives the protein CASSLQGMNTDTQYF.

This clone occurred once. This chain joins TRBV19 and TRBJ1-4, with D hard to call. CDR1 is LNHDA and CDR2 is SQIVND in the germline V gene (reference sequence). The length of the CDR3 is 17 residues. With 9 bases removed from V and 0 bases from J, the gap between germline ends came to 20 bases. The CDR3 nucleotides read TGTGCCAGCACTTATTCACTGATGGGAGCAACTAATGAAAAACTGTTTTTT. This sequence encodes CASTYSLMGATNEKLFF.

Only one count was recorded for this clone. The V call is TRBV6-5, the J call TRBJ1-6; D perhaps matches TRBD1 (5 bases). Per the germline V gene, CDR1 is MNHEY and CDR2 is SVGAGI. The V end was cut by 8 bases, the J end by 9 bases, with 17 bases between. The CDR3 length is 14 residues. CDR3 bases: TGTGCCAGCGGCCCGGGGGGGTCGGGTTCACCCCTCCACTTT. Protein product: CASGPGGSGSPLHF.

The chain combines TRBV5-6 with TRBJ1-6; 7 bases map to TRBD1. J lost 6 bases, V lost 3 bases, and 3 bases had no gene match. This CDR3 spans 14 amino acids. The germline CDR1 and CDR2 sequences are SGHDT and YYEEEE. CDR3 DNA: TGTGCCAGCAGCTGGACAGGAGTTAATTCACCCCTCCACTTT. It is translated as CASSWTGVNSPLHF.

About this clone: An end of the junction does not agree with germline; a read error may underlie this. This sequence joins TRBV30 and TRBJ1-6, with TRBD1 as a possible D gene (6 bases). The CDR3 has 14 residues. Germline V CDR1 and CDR2: GTSNPN, SVGIG (reference sequence). CDR3 nucleotides: TGTGCCTGGAGTTTCCGGGACAAATATTCACCCTTCCACTTT. It codes for CAWSFRDKYSPFHF.

This clone was observed once. CDR3 sequence reads: CASSSGQSMGTQYF. The DNA for the CDR3 is TGTGCCAGCAGCTCCGGACAGTCCATGGGTACGCAGTATTTT. The chain couples TRBV7-6 to TRBJ2-3; weak D call: TRBD1 (6 bases). Trimming left V 4 bases short and J 8 bases short, with 16 bases between. Germline loops: CDR1 SGHVS, CDR2 FNYEAQ. The CDR3 is 14 residues long.

The chain is built from TRBV7-9 and TRBJ2-7; 8 bases agree with TRBD1. V shed 5 bases and J 2 bases; nucleotides not matched to a gene: 5. The length of the CDR3 is 14 residues. In germline, CDR1 is SEHNR, CDR2 FQNEAQ (reference sequence). The CDR3 bases are TGTGCCAGCAGCCCATTGGACAGGGCCTACGAGCAGTACTTC. This codes for CASSPLDRAYEQYF.

This sequence joins TRBV7-9 and TRBJ2-2; TRBD2 might be the D (6 bases). The CDR3 contains 19 residues. The ends were cut back, 5 bases at V and 0 bases at J, with 22 bases in the middle. CDR1 and CDR2 (germline): SEHNR, FQNEAQ (reference sequence). The CDR3 bases are TGTGCCAGCAGCCCTTCCGCCAGAAAACTAGCAGCGAACACCGGGGAGCTGTTTTTT. Residues: CASSPSARKLAANTGELFF. Using reference TRBV7-9 and TRBJ2-2 for the parts outside the CDR3, the full variable domain is DTGVSQNPRHKITKRGQNVTFRCDPISEHNRLYWYRQTLGQGPEFLTYFQNEAQLEKSRLLSDRFSAERPKGSFSTLEIQRTEQGDSAMYLCASSPSARKLAANTGELFFGEGSRLTVL.

The chain carries TRBV30 and TRBJ1-4, with TRBD1 as a possible D gene (5 bases). Trimming pared 0 bases from V and 1 base from J, leaving 9 bases between. Germline CDR1 GTSNPN, CDR2 SVGIG (reference sequence). This CDR3 is 15 amino acids long. The DNA for the CDR3 is TGTGCCTGGAGTGTACCCGGGGGAACTAATGAAAAACTGTTTTTT. Amino acid sequence: CAWSVPGGTNEKLFF.

The chain combines TRBV27 with TRBJ2-1; D is possibly TRBD2 (6 bases). Germline CDR1 reads MNHEY; CDR2 reads SMNVEV (reference sequence). The CDR3 runs to 18 residues. V lost 1 base and J 3 bases, leaving 19 bases between the germline ends. The CDR3 protein is CASSLLLGDSDDYNEQFF. The CDR3 bases are TGTGCCAGCAGTTTATTATTGGGGGACTCAGATGACTACAATGAGCAGTTCTTC.

The rearrangement links TRBV7-3 to TRBJ2-3; possible D gene TRBD1, 5 bases. The germline V and J ends were trimmed by 5 bases and 2 bases, with 11 bases remaining between them. The CDR3 has 14 amino acids. Germline V gene sequence: CDR1 SGHTA, CDR2 FQGTGA. The CDR3 sequence is CASSPGAVTDTQYF. DNA of the CDR3: TGTGCCAGCAGCCCTGGGGCGGTCACAGATACGCAGTATTTT.

This clone came up a few times. The genes are TRBV5-1 and TRBJ1-4; a possible D gene is TRBD1 (6 bases). CDR1 is SGHRS and CDR2 is YFSETQ in the germline V gene. V lost 4 bases to trimming and J lost 4 bases, with 11 bases between them. CDR3 size: 14 residues. The CDR3 nucleotides read TGCGCCAGCAGCAACTCAGGGGATAATGAAAAACTGTTTTTT. This translates into CASSNSGDNEKLFF.

CDR3 coding DNA: TGTGCCATCAACGAGGGGGGGGTGGGCGAGCAGTACTTC. It is translated as CAINEGGVGEQYF. V gene TRBV10-3 combines with J gene TRBJ2-7, with D maybe TRBD2 (7 bases). V lost 7 bases, J lost 6 bases, and 16 bases lay in between. The germline CDR1 and CDR2 sequences are ENHRY and SYGVKD. This CDR3 is built from 13 residues.

V is TRBV5-4 and J is TRBJ2-7, with D possibly TRBD1 on 5 matching bases. This CDR3 comprises 15 residues. Per the germline V gene, CDR1 is SGHNT and CDR2 is YYREEE (reference sequence). The V gene lost 4 bases and the J gene lost 4 bases, with 18 bases spanning the gap. CDR3 sequence reads: CASSSSQGRGYEQYF. The CDR3 DNA reads as TGTGCCAGCAGCAGTTCTCAGGGAAGGGGATACGAGCAGTACTTC. Full variable domain (remainder filled in from reference TRBV5-4 and TRBJ2-7): ETGVTQSPTHLIKTRGQQVTLRCSSQSGHNTVSWYQQALGQGPQFIFQYYREEENGRGNFPPRFSGLQFPNYSSELNVNALELDDSALYLCASSSSQGRGYEQYFGPGTRLTVT.

The chain joins TRBV6-5 to TRBJ2-7; 7 nucleotides line up with TRBD2. CDR3 length: 14 residues. V trimming: 6 bases; J trimming: 3 bases; junction bases outside the gene matches: 8. Germline CDR1 is MNHEY and CDR2 is SVGAGI. This CDR3 is CASSQSSGDYEQYF. The CDR3 DNA reads as TGTGCCAGCAGCCAATCAAGCGGGGACTACGAGCAGTACTTC.

The chain couples TRBV7-6 to TRBJ2-7; 7 nucleotides align to TRBD1. CDR1 is SGHVS and CDR2 is FNYEAQ in the germline V gene. J was trimmed by 7 bases and V by 2 bases; bases with no gene match: 11. The CDR3 has 15 residues. DNA for the CDR3: TGTGCCAGCAGCTTACCGAGGACAGGAGGAGTAGAGCAGTACTTC. This sequence encodes CASSLPRTGGVEQYF.

The rearrangement links TRBV5-4 to TRBJ1-1; the D is unclear. The CDR3 loop spans 12 amino acids. Trimming cost V 3 bases and J 3 bases, with 6 bases left between them. Germline V lookup: CDR1 SGHNT, CDR2 YYREEE (reference sequence). This chain's CDR3 is CASSSGDTEAFF. Here the CDR3 DNA reads TGTGCCAGCAGCTCCGGAGACACTGAAGCTTTCTTT.

The rearrangement joins TRBV28 to TRBJ2-7; the match to TRBD1 covers 8 bases. The CDR3 spans 16 residues. Germline assignment: CDR1 MDHEN and CDR2 SYDVKM. The V segment lost 7 bases and the J segment 6 bases; nucleotides outside the gene matches: 17. Here the CDR3 DNA reads TGTGCCAGCAACCCCATAGGACAGGGACCATACTTCGAGCAGTACTTC. This gives the protein CASNPIGQGPYFEQYF.

The V gene is TRBV5-1, the J gene TRBJ1-4; 8 nucleotides agree with TRBD1. The V gene end was trimmed by 3 bases and the J gene end by 2 bases; junction bases not matched to a gene: 6. This CDR3 has 16 amino acids. CDR1 and CDR2 (germline): SGHRS, YFSETQ. CDR3 in DNA: TGCGCCAGCAGCTCACCCAGGGGGCACACTAATGAAAAACTGTTTTTT. Translated: CASSSPRGHTNEKLFF.

The chain employs TRBV7-9 and TRBJ2-1; 8 bases agree with TRBD1. Germline CDR1 and CDR2: SEHNR and FQNEAQ (reference sequence). Trimming at V came to 3 bases and at J to 5 bases, leaving 12 bases not matched to a gene. The CDR3 spans 17 residues. CDR3 nucleotides: TGTGCCAGCAGCTTTAGGGGATGGACAGGGCCGCACAATGAGCAGTTCTTC. Translation gives CASSFRGWTGPHNEQFF.